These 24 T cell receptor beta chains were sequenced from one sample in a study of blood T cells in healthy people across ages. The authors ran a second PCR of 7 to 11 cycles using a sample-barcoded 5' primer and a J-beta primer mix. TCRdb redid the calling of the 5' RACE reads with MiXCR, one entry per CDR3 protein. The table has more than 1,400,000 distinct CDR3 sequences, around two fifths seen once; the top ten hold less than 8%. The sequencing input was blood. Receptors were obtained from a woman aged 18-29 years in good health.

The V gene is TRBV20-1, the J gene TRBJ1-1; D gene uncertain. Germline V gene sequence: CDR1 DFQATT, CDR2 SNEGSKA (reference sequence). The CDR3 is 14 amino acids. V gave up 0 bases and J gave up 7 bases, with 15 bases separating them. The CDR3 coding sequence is TGCAGTGCTAGAGATAGAGGCAGTGTACATGAAGCTTTCTTT. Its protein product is CSARDRGSVHEAFF.

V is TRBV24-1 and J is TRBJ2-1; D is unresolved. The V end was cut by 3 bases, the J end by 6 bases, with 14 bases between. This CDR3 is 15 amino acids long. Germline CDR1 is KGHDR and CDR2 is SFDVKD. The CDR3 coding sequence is TGTGCCACCAGTGATACCGGTTCCAAGGTCAATGAGCAGTTCTTC. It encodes CATSDTGSKVNEQFF.

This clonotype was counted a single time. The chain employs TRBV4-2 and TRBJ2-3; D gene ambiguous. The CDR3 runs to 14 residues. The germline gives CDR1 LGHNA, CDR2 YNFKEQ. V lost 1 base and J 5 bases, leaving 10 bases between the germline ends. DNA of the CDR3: TGTGCCAGCAGCCAAGGGAATTCAGTAGATACGCAGTATTTT. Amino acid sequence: CASSQGNSVDTQYF.

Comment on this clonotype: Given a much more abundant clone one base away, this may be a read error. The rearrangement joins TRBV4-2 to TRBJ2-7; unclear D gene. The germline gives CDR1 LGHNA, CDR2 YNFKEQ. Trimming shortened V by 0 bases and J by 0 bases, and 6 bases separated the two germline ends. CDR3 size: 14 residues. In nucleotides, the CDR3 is TGTGCCAGCAGCCAAGATCAGAGCTCCTACGAGCAGTACTTC. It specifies CASSQDQSSYEQYF.

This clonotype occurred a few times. The CDR3 bases are TGTGCCAGCAGTTTGGAAAAGGGCAGGGGATCCTACGAGCAGTACTTC. Protein sequence: CASSLEKGRGSYEQYF. This sequence joins TRBV28 and TRBJ2-7, with D maybe TRBD1 (6 bases). The germline V gene encodes CDR1 MDHEN and CDR2 SYDVKM. This CDR3 spans 16 amino acids. V was cut by 3 bases and J by 1 base, with 16 bases left in between. The full variable domain, with the rest looked up from reference TRBV28 and TRBJ2-7, is DVKVTQSSRYLVKRTGEKVFLECVQDMDHENMFWYRQDPGLGLRLIYFSYDVKMKEKGDIPEGYSVSREKKERFSLILESASTNQTSMYLCASSLEKGRGSYEQYFGPGTRLTVT.

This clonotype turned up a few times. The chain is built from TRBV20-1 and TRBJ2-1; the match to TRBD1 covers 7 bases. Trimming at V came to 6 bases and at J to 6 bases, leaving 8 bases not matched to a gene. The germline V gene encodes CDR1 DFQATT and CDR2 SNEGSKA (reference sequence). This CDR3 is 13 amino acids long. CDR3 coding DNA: TGCAGTGCCGAACAGACAGGGCTCAATGAGCAGTTCTTC. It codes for CSAEQTGLNEQFF.

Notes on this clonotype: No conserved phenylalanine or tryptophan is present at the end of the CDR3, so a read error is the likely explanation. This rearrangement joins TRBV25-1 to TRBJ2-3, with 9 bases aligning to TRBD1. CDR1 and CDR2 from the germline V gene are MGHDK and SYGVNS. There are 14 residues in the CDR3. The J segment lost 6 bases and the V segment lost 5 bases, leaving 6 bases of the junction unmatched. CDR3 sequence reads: CASSKTGGGDTQYS. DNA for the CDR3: TGTGCCAGCAGTAAGACAGGGGGTGGGGATACGCAGTATTCT.

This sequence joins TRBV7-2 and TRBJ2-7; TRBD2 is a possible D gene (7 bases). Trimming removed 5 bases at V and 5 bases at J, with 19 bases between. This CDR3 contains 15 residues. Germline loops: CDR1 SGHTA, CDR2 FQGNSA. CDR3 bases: TGTGCCAGCAGCCCCCTTACGGGGGGCGTCCACGAGCAGTACTTC. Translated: CASSPLTGGVHEQYF.

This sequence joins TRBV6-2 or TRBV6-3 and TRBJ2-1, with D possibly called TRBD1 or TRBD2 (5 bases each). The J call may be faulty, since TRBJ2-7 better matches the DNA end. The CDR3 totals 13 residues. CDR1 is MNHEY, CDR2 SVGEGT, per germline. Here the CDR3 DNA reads TGTGCCAGCAGCATCGGGGTGGACAATGAGCAGTACTTC. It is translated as CASSIGVDNEQYF.

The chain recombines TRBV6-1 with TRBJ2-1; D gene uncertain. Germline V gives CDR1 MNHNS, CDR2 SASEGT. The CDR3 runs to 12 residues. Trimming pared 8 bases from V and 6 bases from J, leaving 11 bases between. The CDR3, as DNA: TGTGCCAGCGACGGGCCGAGCAATGAGCAGTTCTTC. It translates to CASDGPSNEQFF.

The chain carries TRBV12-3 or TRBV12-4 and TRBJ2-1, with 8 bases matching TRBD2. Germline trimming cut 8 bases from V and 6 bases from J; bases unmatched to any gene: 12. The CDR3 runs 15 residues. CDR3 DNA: TGTGCCAGCTTCCTGCTAGCGGGCGCGCCCAATGAGCAGTTCTTC. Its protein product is CASFLLAGAPNEQFF.

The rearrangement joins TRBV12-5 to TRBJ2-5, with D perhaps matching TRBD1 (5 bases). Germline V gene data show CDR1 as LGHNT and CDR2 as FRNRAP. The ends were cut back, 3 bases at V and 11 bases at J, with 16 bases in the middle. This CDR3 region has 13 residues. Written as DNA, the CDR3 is TGTGCTAGTGGTTTAGACAGAGTCAATGAGCAGTACTTC. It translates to CASGLDRVNEQYF.

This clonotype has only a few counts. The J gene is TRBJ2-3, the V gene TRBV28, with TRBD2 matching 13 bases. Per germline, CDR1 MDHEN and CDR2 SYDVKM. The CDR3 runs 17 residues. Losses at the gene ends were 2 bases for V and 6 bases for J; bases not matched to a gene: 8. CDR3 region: CASSLLGTSGAWDTQYF. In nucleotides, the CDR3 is TGTGCCAGCAGTTTACTAGGGACTAGCGGGGCTTGGGATACGCAGTATTTT. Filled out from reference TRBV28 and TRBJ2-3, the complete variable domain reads DVKVTQSSRYLVKRTGEKVFLECVQDMDHENMFWYRQDPGLGLRLIYFSYDVKMKEKGDIPEGYSVSREKKERFSLILESASTNQTSMYLCASSLLGTSGAWDTQYFGPGTRLTVL.

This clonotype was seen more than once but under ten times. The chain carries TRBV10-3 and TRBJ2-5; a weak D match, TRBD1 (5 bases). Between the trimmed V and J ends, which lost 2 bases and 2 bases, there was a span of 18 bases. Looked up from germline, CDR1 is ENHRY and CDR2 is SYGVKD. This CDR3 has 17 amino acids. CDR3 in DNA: TGTGCCATCAGTGAGACGGCAGGGATGGTGGGGCAAGAGACCCAGTACTTC. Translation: CAISETAGMVGQETQYF.

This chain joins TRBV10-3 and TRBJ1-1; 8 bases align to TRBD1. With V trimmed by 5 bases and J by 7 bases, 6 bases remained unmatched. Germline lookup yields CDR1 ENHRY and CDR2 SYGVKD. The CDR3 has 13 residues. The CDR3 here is CAISQGARVEAFF. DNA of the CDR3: TGTGCCATCAGTCAGGGGGCTAGAGTTGAAGCTTTCTTT.

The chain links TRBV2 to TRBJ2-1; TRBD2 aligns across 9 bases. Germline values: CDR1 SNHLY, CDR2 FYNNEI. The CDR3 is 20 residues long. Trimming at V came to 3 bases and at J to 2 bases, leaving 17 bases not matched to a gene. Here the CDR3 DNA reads TGTGCCAGCAGTGAGGGTACAGGAACCGGGCGGGAGGGGACCTACAATGAGCAGTTCTTC. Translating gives CASSEGTGTGREGTYNEQFF.

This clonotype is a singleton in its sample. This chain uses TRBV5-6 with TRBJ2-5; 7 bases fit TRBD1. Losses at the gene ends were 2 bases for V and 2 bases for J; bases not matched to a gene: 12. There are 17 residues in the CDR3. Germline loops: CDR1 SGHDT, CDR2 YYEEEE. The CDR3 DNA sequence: TGTGCCAGCAGCTTCTTGAACGGAGGACAGGTTCAAGAGACCCAGTACTTC. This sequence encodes CASSFLNGGQVQETQYF. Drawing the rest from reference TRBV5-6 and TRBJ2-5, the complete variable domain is DAGVTQSPTHLIKTRGQQVTLRCSPKSGHDTVSWYQQALGQGPQFIFQYYEEEERQRGNFPDRFSGHQFPNYSSELNVNALLLGDSALYLCASSFLNGGQVQETQYFGPGTRLLVL.

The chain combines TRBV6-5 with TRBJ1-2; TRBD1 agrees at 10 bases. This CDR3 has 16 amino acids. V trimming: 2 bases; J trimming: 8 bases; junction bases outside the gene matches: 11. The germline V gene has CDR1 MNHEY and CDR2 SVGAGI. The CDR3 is CASSYGRDRGRVGYTF. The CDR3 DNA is TGTGCCAGCAGTTACGGCCGGGACAGGGGACGTGTAGGCTACACCTTC.

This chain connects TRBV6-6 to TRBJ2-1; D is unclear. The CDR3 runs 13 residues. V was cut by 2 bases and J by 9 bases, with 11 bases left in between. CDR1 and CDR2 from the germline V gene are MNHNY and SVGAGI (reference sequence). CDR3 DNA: TGTGCCAGCAGTTACCCCTCCGTCCCTGAGCAGTTCTTC. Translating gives CASSYPSVPEQFF.

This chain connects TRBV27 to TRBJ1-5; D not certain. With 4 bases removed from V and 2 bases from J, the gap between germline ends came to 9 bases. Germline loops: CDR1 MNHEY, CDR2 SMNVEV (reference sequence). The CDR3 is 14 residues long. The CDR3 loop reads CASSWDDRNQPQHF. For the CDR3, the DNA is TGTGCCAGCAGTTGGGATGATCGCAATCAGCCCCAGCATTTT.

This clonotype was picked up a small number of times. In nucleotides, the CDR3 is TGTGCCAGCTCTGGAATGATCAACGAGCAGTACTTC. Translated: CASSGMINEQYF. The chain has TRBV18 and TRBJ2-7, with D unclear. CDR1 and CDR2 from the germline V gene are KGHSH and LQKENI. This CDR3 contains 12 residues. V was shortened by 6 bases and J by 5 bases, with 11 bases between the two germline ends.

The CDR3 here is CSARDPGIRGYTF. The CDR3 coding sequence is TGCAGTGCTAGAGATCCCGGGATCCGTGGCTACACCTTC. The J gene is TRBJ1-2, the V gene TRBV20-1; no clear D gene. The CDR3 length is 13 residues. Trimming removed 0 bases from V and 7 bases from J, with 12 bases in between. Germline assignment: CDR1 DFQATT and CDR2 SNEGSKA (reference sequence).

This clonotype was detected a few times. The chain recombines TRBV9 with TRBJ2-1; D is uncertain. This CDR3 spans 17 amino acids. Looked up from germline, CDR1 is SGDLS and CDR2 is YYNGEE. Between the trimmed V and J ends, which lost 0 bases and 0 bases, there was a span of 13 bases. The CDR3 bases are TGTGCCAGCAGCGTAGATCGGAACGGAATCTCCTACAATGAGCAGTTCTTC. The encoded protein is CASSVDRNGISYNEQFF.

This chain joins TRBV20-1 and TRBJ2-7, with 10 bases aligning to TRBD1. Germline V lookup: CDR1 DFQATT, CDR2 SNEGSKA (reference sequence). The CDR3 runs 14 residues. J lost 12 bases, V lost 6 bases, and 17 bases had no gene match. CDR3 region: CSAGRGQGRDRRYF. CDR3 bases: TGCAGTGCCGGAAGGGGACAGGGGAGGGATAGGAGGTACTTC.